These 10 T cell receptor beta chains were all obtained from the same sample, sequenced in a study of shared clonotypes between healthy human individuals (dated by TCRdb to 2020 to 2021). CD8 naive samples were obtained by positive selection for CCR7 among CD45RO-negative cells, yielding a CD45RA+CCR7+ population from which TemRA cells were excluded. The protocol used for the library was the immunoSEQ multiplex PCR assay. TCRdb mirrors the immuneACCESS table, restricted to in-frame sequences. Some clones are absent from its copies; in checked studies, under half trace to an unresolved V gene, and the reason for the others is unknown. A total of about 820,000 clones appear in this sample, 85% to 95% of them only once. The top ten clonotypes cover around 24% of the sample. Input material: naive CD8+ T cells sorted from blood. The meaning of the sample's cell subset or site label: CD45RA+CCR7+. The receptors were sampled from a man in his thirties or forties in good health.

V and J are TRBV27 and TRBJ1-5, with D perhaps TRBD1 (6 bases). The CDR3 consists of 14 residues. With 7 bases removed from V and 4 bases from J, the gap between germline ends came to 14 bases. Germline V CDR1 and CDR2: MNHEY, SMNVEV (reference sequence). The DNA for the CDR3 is TGTGCCAGCAAGGGGGGGGTTGGAAATCAGCCCCAGCATTTT. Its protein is CASKGGVGNQPQHF.

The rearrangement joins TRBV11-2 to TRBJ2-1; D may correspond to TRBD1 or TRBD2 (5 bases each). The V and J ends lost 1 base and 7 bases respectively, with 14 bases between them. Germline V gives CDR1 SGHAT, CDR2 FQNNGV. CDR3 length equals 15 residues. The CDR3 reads CASSLGRGAKNEQFF. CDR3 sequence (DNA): TGTGCCAGCAGCTTAGGACGGGGCGCGAAGAATGAGCAGTTCTTC.

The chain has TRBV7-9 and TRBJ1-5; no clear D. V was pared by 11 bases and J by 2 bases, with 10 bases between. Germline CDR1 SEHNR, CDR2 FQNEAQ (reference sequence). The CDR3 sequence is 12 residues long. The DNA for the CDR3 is TGTGCCGTCGCCAGCGGCAATCAGCCCCAGCATTTT. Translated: CAVASGNQPQHF.

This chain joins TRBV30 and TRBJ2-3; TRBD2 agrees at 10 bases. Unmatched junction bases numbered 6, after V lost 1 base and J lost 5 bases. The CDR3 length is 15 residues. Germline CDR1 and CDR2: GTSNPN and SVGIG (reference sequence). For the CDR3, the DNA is TGTGCCTGGAGTGGCCTAGCGGGAGATGTAGATACGCAGTATTTT. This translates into CAWSGLAGDVDTQYF. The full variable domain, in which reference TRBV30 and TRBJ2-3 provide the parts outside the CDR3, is SQTIHQWPATLVQPVGSPLSLECTVEGTSNPNLYWYRQAAGRGLQLLFYSVGIGQISSEVPQNLSASRPQDRQFILSSKKLLLSDSGFYLCAWSGLAGDVDTQYFGPGTRLTVL.

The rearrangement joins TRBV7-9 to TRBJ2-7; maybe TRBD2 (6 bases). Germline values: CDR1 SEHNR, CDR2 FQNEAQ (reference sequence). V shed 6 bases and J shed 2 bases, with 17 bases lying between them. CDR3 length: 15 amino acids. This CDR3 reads CASSPSSSGAYEQYF. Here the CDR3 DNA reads TGTGCCAGCAGTCCCAGCTCCTCGGGGGCCTACGAGCAGTACTTC. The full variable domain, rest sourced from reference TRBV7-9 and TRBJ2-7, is DTGVSQNPRHKITKRGQNVTFRCDPISEHNRLYWYRQTLGQGPEFLTYFQNEAQLEKSRLLSDRFSAERPKGSFSTLEIQRTEQGDSAMYLCASSPSSSGAYEQYFGPGTRLTVT.

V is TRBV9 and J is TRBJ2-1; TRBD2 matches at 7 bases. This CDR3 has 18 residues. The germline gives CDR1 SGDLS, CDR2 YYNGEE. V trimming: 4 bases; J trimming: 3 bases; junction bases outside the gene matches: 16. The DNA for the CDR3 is TGTGCCAGCAGCATACAGGACCCCCGACTAGCTTACTACAATGAGCAGTTCTTC. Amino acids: CASSIQDPRLAYYNEQFF.

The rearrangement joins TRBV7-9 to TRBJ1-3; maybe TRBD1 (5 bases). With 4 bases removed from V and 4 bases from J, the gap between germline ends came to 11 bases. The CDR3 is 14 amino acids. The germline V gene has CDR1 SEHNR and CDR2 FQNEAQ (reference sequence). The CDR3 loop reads CASSYGARGNTIYF. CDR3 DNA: TGTGCCAGCAGCTACGGGGCGCGGGGAAACACCATATATTTT.

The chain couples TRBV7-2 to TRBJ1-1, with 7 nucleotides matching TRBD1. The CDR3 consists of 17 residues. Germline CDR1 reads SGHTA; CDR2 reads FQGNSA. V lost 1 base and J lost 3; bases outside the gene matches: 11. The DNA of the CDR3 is TGTGCCAGCAGCTTAGAGGGACAGTGGGATTTGGACACTGAAGCTTTCTTT. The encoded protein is CASSLEGQWDLDTEAFF.

The CDR3 here is CAWRDGGEAFF. The CDR3 bases are TGTGCCTGGAGGGACGGGGGTGAAGCTTTCTTT. The chain joins TRBV30 to TRBJ1-1; TRBD1 might be the D (5 bases). V lost 3 bases and J 7 bases, leaving 9 bases between the germline ends. Germline-derived CDR1 and CDR2 are GTSNPN and SVGIG (reference sequence). The CDR3 totals 11 residues.

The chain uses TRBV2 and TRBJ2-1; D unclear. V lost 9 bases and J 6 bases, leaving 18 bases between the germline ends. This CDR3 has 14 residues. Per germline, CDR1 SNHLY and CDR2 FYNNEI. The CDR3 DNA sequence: TGTGCCAGTACAAGCATGCACGTCGGCAATGAGCAGTTCTTC. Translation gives CASTSMHVGNEQFF.